Shown below are 7 T cell receptor beta chains from a single sample sequenced in a study of blood T cell repertoires in COVID-19. Only in-frame clones appear in the TCRdb table, and some are missing; sequencing was by immunoSEQ multiplex PCR. The repertoire includes 120,000 or so clones, 75% to 80% of them detected once, and roughly 17% sits in the top ten. Sequenced: peripheral blood. The receptors stem from a woman older than 75 with active or convalescent COVID-19.

This clone has only one observation. The rearrangement links TRBV9 to TRBJ1-2; TRBD1 matches 8 bases. The trim removed 4 bases at V and 7 bases at J, leaving 9 bases unmatched. CDR1 and CDR2 from the germline V gene are SGDLS and YYNGEE. The CDR3 extends over 14 amino acids. CDR3 loop: CASSSSGTGTGYTF. The CDR3 nucleotides are TGTGCCAGCAGCAGCTCCGGGACAGGAACTGGCTACACCTTC.

Ten or more counts support this clone. The chain uses TRBV4-1 and TRBJ2-1; D unresolved. From germline, CDR1 is MGHRA and CDR2 YSYEKL. Trimming took 0 bases from V and 6 from J, leaving 6 bases between them. There are 13 residues in the CDR3. The CDR3 is CASSQDQVNEQFF. In DNA form, the CDR3 reads TGCGCCAGCAGCCAAGATCAGGTCAATGAGCAGTTCTTC.

For the CDR3, the DNA is TGTGCCAGCAGGGGTAGCGGGAGCCGTCTGACAGATACGCAGTATTTT. Translating it yields CASRGSGSRLTDTQYF. This chain joins TRBV6-6 and TRBJ2-3; 9 bases are a match to TRBD2. V lost 6 bases, J lost 3 bases, and 10 bases stayed unmatched. The germline CDR1 and CDR2 sequences are MNHNY and SVGAGI (reference sequence). The CDR3 is 16 amino acids.

V gene TRBV28 combines with J gene TRBJ2-7; D unresolved. This CDR3 has 17 amino acids. Germline CDR1 is MDHEN and CDR2 is SYDVKM. V lost 5 bases and J lost 0, with 20 bases in between. The DNA of the CDR3 is TGTGCCAGCAGTGAAGCCAGACTCTCATCGAGCTCCTACGAGCAGTACTTC. Protein: CASSEARLSSSSYEQYF.

The CDR3 coding sequence is TGTGCCAGCAGCCAAGGTAATCTCGTACTCTACGAGCAGTACTTC. Translating it yields CASSQGNLVLYEQYF. The chain links TRBV4-2 to TRBJ2-7; no clear D gene. Trimming pared 1 base from V and 3 bases from J, leaving 13 bases between. The CDR3 totals 15 residues. Germline values: CDR1 LGHNA, CDR2 YNFKEQ.

The rearrangement links TRBV7-2 to TRBJ2-2; D is possibly TRBD2 (6 bases). The V end lost 0 bases, the J end lost 3 bases, and 11 bases lay between the germline ends. This CDR3 contains 16 residues. Germline-derived CDR1 and CDR2 are SGHTA and FQGNSA. The CDR3 coding sequence is TGTGCCAGCAGCTTAGCAGCCGGGAGTTACACCGGGGAGCTGTTTTTT. Translation gives CASSLAAGSYTGELFF.

This clone was observed a single time. A junction end diverges from the germline sequence, so it may reflect a read error. This chain joins TRBV4-2 and TRBJ1-5, with D hard to call. The V gene's germline CDR1 is LGHNA and CDR2 YNFKEQ. The CDR3 consists of 11 residues. The CDR3: CASSQGQSQHF. DNA of the CDR3: TGTGCCAGCAGCCAAGGTCAGTCCCAGCATTTT.